Listed here is a single T cell receptor (beta chain). The antigen remains undetermined. Germline assignment: CDR1 MNHNS and CDR2 SASEGT. The CDR3 extends over 12 amino acids. V was cut by 4 bases and J by 4 bases, with 6 bases left in between. This record belongs to a study of OX40 agonist ivuxolimab in advanced cancers. Points from the study as a whole: At doses 0.1 to 3.0 mg/kg, CD4+ and CD8+ clones expanded.

The repertoire was sequenced with immunoSEQ multiplex PCR; TCRdb's copy has only in-frame clones and lacks some. The sample contains approximately 52,000 clones, 86% of which appear only once. Specimen: CD4+ or CD8+ T cells sorted from blood, collected in a trial of the OX40 agonist ivuxolimab. The source of this sequence is an adult with an advanced solid tumor such as melanoma, head and neck, liver or kidney cancer. The chain recombines TRBV6-1 with TRBJ2-3; no definite D call. CDR3 protein: CASSGTPDTQYF. DNA of the CDR3: TGTGCCAGCAGTGGGACGCCAGATACGCAGTATTTT.